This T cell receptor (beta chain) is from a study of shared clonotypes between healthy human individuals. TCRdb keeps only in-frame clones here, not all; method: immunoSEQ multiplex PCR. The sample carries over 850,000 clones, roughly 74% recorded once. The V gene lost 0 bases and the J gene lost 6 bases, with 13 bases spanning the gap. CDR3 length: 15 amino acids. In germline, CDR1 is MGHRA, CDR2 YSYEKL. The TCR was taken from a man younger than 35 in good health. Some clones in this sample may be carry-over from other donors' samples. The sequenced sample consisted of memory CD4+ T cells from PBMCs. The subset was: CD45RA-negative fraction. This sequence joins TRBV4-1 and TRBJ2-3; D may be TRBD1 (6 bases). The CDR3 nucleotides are TGCGCCAGCAGCCAAGAAGGAGCAGGGGAGGATACGCAGTATTTT. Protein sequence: CASSQEGAGEDTQYF.